Listed below are T cell receptor beta chains from one sample, sequenced in a study of cytomegalovirus exposure and HLA in healthy donors. Clones were sequenced by immunoSEQ multiplex PCR, and TCRdb holds only the in-frame ones, with some missing. The sample has about 250,000 clones, about 88% seen once. Sequencing was done on a sample of PBMCs. Every receptor here comes from a man aged 18 to 29 in good health and CMV-seropositive. Each CDR3 is given with its conserved first and last residue. D genes are given only for firm matches. The size of a clone is reported for some rows only, either as once, few or many, or as a class for expanded clones.

d_call	j_call	clone_size	v_call	cdr3_length	cdr3_nt	cdr3_aa
TRBD2	TRBJ2-1	-	TRBV6-5	14	TGTGCCTCCGCTCGCTGGCGGGAGGGTTATGAGCAGTTCTTC	CASARWREGYEQFF
TRBD2	TRBJ2-5	-	TRBV2	16	TGTGCCAGCAGTGAAGGGATAGCGGGAGGGCCAGAGACCCAGTACTTC	CASSEGIAGGPETQYF
-	TRBJ2-1	-	TRBV27	16	TGTGCCAGCAGTCCGTCAGTCGCAGGGGCCTACTATGAGCAGTTCTTC	CASSPSVAGAYYEQFF
-	TRBJ1-4	-	TRBV18	13	TGTGCCAGCTCACCACCGACTGGTGAAAAACTGTTTTTT	CASSPPTGEKLFF
-	TRBJ2-6	-	TRBV21-1	21	TGTGCCAGCAGCAAGAGCCGTATCATGAGCGGAGGACCCACTGGGGCCAACGTCCTGACTTTC	CASSKSRIMSGGPTGANVLTF
-	TRBJ2-7	few	TRBV18	13	TGTGCCAGCTCACCTACGGTTACCTACGAGCAGTACTTC	CASSPTVTYEQYF
-	TRBJ1-3	-	TRBV28	14	TGTGCCAGCAGTTTTAGGGGTCGTGGAAACACCATATATTTT	CASSFRGRGNTIYF
-	TRBJ2-7	medium-sized	TRBV11-2	14	TGTGCCAGCAGCTCTACTAGACAGTTACACGAGCAGTACTTC	CASSSTRQLHEQYF
-	TRBJ2-7	-	TRBV18	15	TGTGCCAGCTCAATCACCAGAACTAACACCTACGAGCAGTACTTC	CASSITRTNTYEQYF
-	TRBJ2-7	-	TRBV7-2	14	TGTGCCAGCAGCTTGGGCAGAGTACCCTACGAGCAGTACTTC	CASSLGRVPYEQYF
-	TRBJ2-3	-	TRBV27	18	TGTGCCAGCAGTTTAATTCCGAGCGGTGGGGGGAGCACAGATACGCAGTATTTT	CASSLIPSGGGSTDTQYF
-	TRBJ2-3	-	TRBV9	13	TGTGCCAGCAGCACCTTACCTCCCGGTACGCAGTATTTT	CASSTLPPGTQYF
-	TRBJ1-4	-	TRBV6-1	16	TGTGCCAGCAGTGTTTACGAGGGTGCAACTAATGAAAAACTGTTTTTT	CASSVYEGATNEKLFF
-	TRBJ1-5	-	TRBV6-1	15	TGTGCCAGCAGTGAATTCAGGGGAGGCAATCAGCCCCAGCATTTT	CASSEFRGGNQPQHF
TRBD1	TRBJ2-7	-	TRBV5-4	15	TGTGCCAGCAGTTTGGGGGACAGGAGCTCCTACGAGCAGTACTTC	CASSLGDRSSYEQYF
-	TRBJ1-1	once	TRBV27	14	TGTGCCAGCAGTTTATTTCAGGCAGGCACTGAAGCTTTCTTT	CASSLFQAGTEAFF
TRBD2	TRBJ2-7	-	TRBV7-9	13	TGTGCCAGCACCCCTGGGGGGGGAGACGAGCAGTACTTC	CASTPGGGDEQYF
-	TRBJ1-1	-	TRBV9	12	TGTGCCAGCAGCCCAGAGACGGATCAAGCTTTCTTT	CASSPETDQAFF
-	TRBJ2-2	-	TRBV25-1	15	TGTGCCAGCAATTTTGGGCACGCGAACACCGGGGAGCTGTTTTTT	CASNFGHANTGELFF
-	TRBJ2-3	-	TRBV5-5	11	TGTGCCAGCAGCTTTGCAGATACGCAGTATTTT	CASSFADTQYF
-	TRBJ1-2	-	TRBV6-5	11	TGTGCCAGCGCTGGGTTCACTGGCTACACCTTC	CASAGFTGYTF
-	TRBJ2-7	-	TRBV5-6	13	TGTGCCAGCAGCTTGGCCCTCGCTCGCGAGCAGTACTTC	CASSLALAREQYF
-	TRBJ2-7	-	TRBV19	15	TGTGCCAGTAGTATCTTCGGCGGGATCGGGTACGAGCAGTACTTC	CASSIFGGIGYEQYF
-	TRBJ2-5	-	TRBV11-2	16	TGTGCCAGCAGCTTAGGAGCGGGTCCTATTGGCGAGACCCAGTACTTC	CASSLGAGPIGETQYF
TRBD1	TRBJ1-1	-	TRBV27	15	TGTGCCAGCAGAGCCTGGACAGGGCCCAGCACTGAAGCTTTCTTT	CASRAWTGPSTEAFF
TRBD2	TRBJ2-1	-	TRBV4-2	20	TGTGCCAGCAGCCCCCTGGGACTAGCGGGAGGCCGGGGGTCCTACAATGAGCAGTTCTTC	CASSPLGLAGGRGSYNEQFF
-	TRBJ2-1	-	TRBV5-1	14	TGCGCCAGCAGCTTGGAAGGATCCTACAATGAGCAGTTCTTC	CASSLEGSYNEQFF
-	TRBJ1-5	-	TRBV6-5	14	TGTGCCAGCAGTTACCTGGGAATCAATCAGCCCCAGCATTTT	CASSYLGINQPQHF
-	TRBJ2-7	-	TRBV4-1	15	TGCGCCAGCAGCCAGGGGGGACGGGGATCCTACGAGCAGTACTTC	CASSQGGRGSYEQYF
-	TRBJ1-1	-	TRBV7-2	13	TGTGCCAGCAGCTTAACGGGGGGTACTGAAGCTTTCTTT	CASSLTGGTEAFF
-	TRBJ2-7	few	TRBV5-1	14	TGCGCCAGCAGCTTAGCGGTTAGCTCCTACGAGCAGTACTTC	CASSLAVSSYEQYF
TRBD2	TRBJ2-7	-	TRBV5-1	21	TGCGCCAGCAGCTTCCCGATCAGGGGCTCCGGGACTAGCGGGAGCAACTACGAGCAGTACTTC	CASSFPIRGSGTSGSNYEQYF
TRBD2	TRBJ2-7	-	TRBV15	19	TGTGCCACCAGCAGATCCCTAGCGGGAGGGCCAAGAAGAAACTACGAGCAGTACTTC	CATSRSLAGGPRRNYEQYF
TRBD2	TRBJ2-7	-	TRBV7-2	15	TGTGCCAGCACCCCCGGTCGTGCGGGAGGCTACGAGCAGTACTTC	CASTPGRAGGYEQYF
-	TRBJ1-3	-	TRBV5-1	16	TGCGCCAGCAGCGCGGCTGGACAGATCTCTGGAAACACCATATATTTT	CASSAAGQISGNTIYF
-	TRBJ2-1	-	TRBV6-5	13	TGTGCCAGCAGTTACAGGGATTCCAATGAGCAGTTCTTC	CASSYRDSNEQFF
TRBD2	TRBJ2-5	-	TRBV27	14	TGTGCCAGCAGTTTAGCGGGGGTCCGGGAGACCCAGTACTTC	CASSLAGVRETQYF
TRBD2	TRBJ2-7	-	TRBV18	13	TGTGCCAGCTCAACCACTAGCGACTACGAGCAGTACTTC	CASSTTSDYEQYF
TRBD1	TRBJ1-1	-	TRBV11-2	15	TGTGCCAGCGGCCCCGGGACAGGCCTGAACACTGAAGCTTTCTTT	CASGPGTGLNTEAFF
TRBD1	TRBJ1-4	-	TRBV2	16	TGTGCCAGCAGCGCATCACGACAGGGTTCTGATGAAAAACTGTTTTTT	CASSASRQGSDEKLFF
TRBD2	TRBJ2-1	-	TRBV5-4	15	TGTGCCAGCAGCTCCGTAGCGGGAGACTACAATAAGCAGTTCTTC	CASSSVAGDYNKQFF
-	TRBJ1-2	-	TRBV4-3	14	TGCGCCAGCAGCCAAGTGGGCCCACCTTATGGCTACACCTTC	CASSQVGPPYGYTF
-	TRBJ2-7	once	TRBV6-5	11	TGTGCCAGCAGCTTCGGTCGCGAGCAGTACTTC	CASSFGREQYF
TRBD1	TRBJ1-2	-	TRBV6-4	16	TGTGCCAGCAGTGACTCGGGACAGGGGGCATTTGGTGGCTACACCTTC	CASSDSGQGAFGGYTF
TRBD1	TRBJ1-2	-	TRBV5-8	14	TGTGCCAGCAGCACCCCCGACAGGGGTTATGGCTACACCTTC	CASSTPDRGYGYTF
TRBD1	TRBJ1-1	-	TRBV6-1	15	TGTGCCAGCACCGACAGGGTCCGGACTCTCGTTGAAGCTTTCTTT	CASTDRVRTLVEAFF
-	TRBJ1-1	-	TRBV27	8	TGTGCCAGCGGGGAAGCTTTCTTT	CASGEAFF
TRBD1	TRBJ1-2	-	TRBV28	15	TGTGCCAGCAGTACCCTGGGACAGGGTGGCTATGGCTACACCTTC	CASSTLGQGGYGYTF
-	TRBJ2-2	-	TRBV5-6	19	TGTGCCAGCAGCCTTCCTCGGGGATGGCGGGGCCTAAACACCGGGGAGCTGTTTTTT	CASSLPRGWRGLNTGELFF
TRBD1	TRBJ2-7	once	TRBV5-4	13	TGTGCCAGCAGCAGTGACAGGGGAGGCGAGCAGTACTTC	CASSSDRGGEQYF
-	TRBJ1-1	once	TRBV28	14	TGTGCCAGCAGGAAACAGGGATTGAACACTGAAGCTTTCTTT	CASRKQGLNTEAFF
TRBD1	TRBJ2-7	-	TRBV6-6	16	TGTGCCAGCAGCACCCCCCGGGACAGGGGTGGATACGAGCAGTACTTC	CASSTPRDRGGYEQYF
-	TRBJ2-7	-	TRBV5-1	14	TGCGCCAGCAGCTCGGGACAAATACAAACCGAGAAGTACTTC	CASSSGQIQTEKYF
TRBD2	TRBJ2-1	once	TRBV7-8	16	TGTGCCAGCAGCTTAGCGACGGGGGAGGGCCTCGGTGAGCAGTTCTTC	CASSLATGEGLGEQFF
-	TRBJ2-7	-	TRBV6-5	16	TGTGCCAGCAGTTATGTCAGCTCGGGGGCCAAGGGCGAGCAGTACTTC	CASSYVSSGAKGEQYF
TRBD1	TRBJ1-1	-	TRBV5-7	15	TGTGCCAGCAGCCCCGACAGACAGGGGAACACTGAAGCTTTCTTT	CASSPDRQGNTEAFF
TRBD2	TRBJ2-7	-	TRBV28	15	TGTGCCAGCAGGCGCACTAGCGGAGACTCCTACGAGCAGTACTTC	CASRRTSGDSYEQYF
TRBD1	TRBJ1-1	-	TRBV30	15	TGTGCCTGGAGTACAAAACAGGGGTTGGTAGCTGAAGCTTTCTTT	CAWSTKQGLVAEAFF
TRBD2	TRBJ2-7	-	TRBV27	16	TGTGCCAGCAGTTTTTCTAGCGGGAGCTTAGTTTACGAGCAGTACTTC	CASSFSSGSLVYEQYF